This TCR beta chain is from a study of shared clonotypes between healthy human individuals. Germline CDR1 SQVTM, CDR2 ANQGSEA. Trimming stripped 4 bases from V and 0 bases from J, with 12 bases between. The CDR3 has 14 residues. Every subset's genomic DNA went evenly onto several immunoSEQ plates. Only in-frame clones appear in the TCRdb table, and some are missing; sequencing was by immunoSEQ multiplex PCR. Of 450,000 to 500,000 clones in the sample, roughly four fifths were seen once. The sample taken for sequencing was PBMCs. The sequence derives from a woman between 40 and 50 years old in good health. Some clones in this sample may be carry-over from other donors' samples. This rearrangement joins TRBV29-1 to TRBJ1-1; perhaps TRBD1 as D (5 bases). CDR3 nucleotide sequence: TGCAGCGTTGGCTCGACAGCCGTGAACACTGAAGCTTTCTTT. Translating it yields CSVGSTAVNTEAFF.